This T cell receptor beta chain was captured by sequencing in a study of breast tumors, draining lymph nodes, adjacent tissues. Axillary draining lymph nodes of breast cancer patients supplied the node samples. TCRdb reprocessed the multiplex PCR reads via MiXCR and lists one record per CDR3 protein. Of under 300,000 distinct CDR3 sequences in the sample, nearly 35% were seen once. Germline V gives CDR1 SGHDN, CDR2 FVKESK. The CDR3 runs 12 residues. The germline V and J ends were trimmed by 1 base and 7 bases, with 6 bases remaining between them. This clonotype was counted many times. The TCR was taken from a female donor with breast cancer. Some clones in this sample may be carry-over from other donors' samples. The chain is built from TRBV14 and TRBJ2-3; D gene uncertain. Source material: axillary lymph node tissue. The CDR3 DNA follows: TGTGCCAGCAGCCAAGTCTCAAATACGCAGTATTTT. This codes for CASSQVSNTQYF.